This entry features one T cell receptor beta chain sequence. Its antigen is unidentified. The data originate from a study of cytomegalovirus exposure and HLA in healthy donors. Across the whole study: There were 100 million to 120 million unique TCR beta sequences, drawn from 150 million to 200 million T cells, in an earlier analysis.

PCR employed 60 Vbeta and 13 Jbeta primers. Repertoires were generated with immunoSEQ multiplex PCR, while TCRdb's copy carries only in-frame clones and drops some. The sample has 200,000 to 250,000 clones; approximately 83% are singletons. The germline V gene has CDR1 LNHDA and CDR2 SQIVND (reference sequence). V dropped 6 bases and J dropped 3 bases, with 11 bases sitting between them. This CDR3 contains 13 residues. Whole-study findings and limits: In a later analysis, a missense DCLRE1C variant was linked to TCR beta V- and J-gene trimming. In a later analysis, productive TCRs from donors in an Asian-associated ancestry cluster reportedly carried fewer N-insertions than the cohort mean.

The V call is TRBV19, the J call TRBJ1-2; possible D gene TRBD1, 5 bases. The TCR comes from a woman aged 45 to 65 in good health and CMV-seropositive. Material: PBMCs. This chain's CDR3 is CASSAQGDYGYTF. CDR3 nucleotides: TGTGCCAGTAGCGCTCAGGGCGACTATGGCTACACCTTC.